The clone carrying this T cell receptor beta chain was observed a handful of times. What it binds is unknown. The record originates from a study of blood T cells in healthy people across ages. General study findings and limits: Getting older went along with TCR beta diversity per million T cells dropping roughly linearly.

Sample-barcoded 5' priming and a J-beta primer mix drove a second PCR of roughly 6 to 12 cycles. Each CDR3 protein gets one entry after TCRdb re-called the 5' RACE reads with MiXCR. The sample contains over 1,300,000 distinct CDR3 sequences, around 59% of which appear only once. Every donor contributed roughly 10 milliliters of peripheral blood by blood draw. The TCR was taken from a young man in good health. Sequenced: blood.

The CDR3 reads CASSFFADVTDEQYF. The CDR3 DNA is TGTGCCAGCAGCTTCTTTGCCGACGTTACTGACGAGCAGTACTTC. The rearrangement links TRBV11-2 to TRBJ2-7; D ambiguous. V lost 3 bases to trimming and J lost 5 bases, with 17 bases between them. The germline V gene encodes CDR1 SGHAT and CDR2 FQNNGV. CDR3 length equals 15 residues.